The rows below give T cell receptor beta chains drawn from one sample of a study of read filtering for tumor transcriptome and immune sequencing. Using its own MiXCR run on the reads, TCRdb lists one record per CDR3 protein. The data show about 90,000 distinct CDR3 sequences, approximately 13% seen once. Sequenced: a population of CD138-negative cells sorted from bone marrow. These receptors all stem from a donor at least 40 years old with multiple myeloma. The CDR3 runs from the conserved cysteine through the conserved F or W. A D gene is named only where the DNA matches it firmly. Where a row states a size, it is once, few, many or the class of an expanded clone; other rows omit it.

size,V,D,J,DNA,CDR3
many,TRBV29-1,-,TRBJ1-5,TGCAGCGCAGGAGGAGGGGGGGGAGGGGATGATCAGCCCCAGCATTTT,CSAGGGGGGDDQPQHF
many,TRBV5-1,-,TRBJ1-5,TGCGCCAGCAGTGGCAATCAGCCCCAGCATTTT,CASSGNQPQHF
-,TRBV25-1,-,TRBJ2-2,TGTGCCAGCAGTGGCGGTGCCCTGCACGGGGAGCTGTTTTTT,CASSGGALHGELFF
many,TRBV7-2,-,TRBJ2-2,TGTGCCAGCAGCTTAAGACAACCCCTGAATACCGGGGAGCTGTTTTTT,CASSLRQPLNTGELFF
many,TRBV2,-,TRBJ2-2,TGTGCCAGCAGTGAAGGGGGGCGGCTGTTTTTT,CASSEGGRLFF
few,TRBV5-1,-,TRBJ2-1,TGCGCCAGCAGCAGCGGATACAATGAGCAGTTCTTC,CASSSGYNEQFF
-,TRBV5-1,TRBD1,TRBJ2-7,TGCGCCAGCAGCTATACGCTCGGACAGGGGGTCTACGAGCAGTACTTC,CASSYTLGQGVYEQYF
many,TRBV7-3,-,TRBJ2-1,TGTGCCAGCAGCTTAATGGCTAGCGGAGGGGGAAGCTCCTACAATGAGCAGTTCTTC,CASSLMASGGGSSYNEQFF
many,TRBV7-9,TRBD1,TRBJ1-1,TGTGCCAGCAGCTTTCCGGGACAGGGTCGGAACACTGAAGCTTTCTTT,CASSFPGQGRNTEAFF
many,TRBV7-2,TRBD2,TRBJ2-1,TGTGCCAGCAGCACCCATCCCTCGGTAGCGGGGGGTGAGCAGTTCTTC,CASSTHPSVAGGEQFF
-,TRBV11-1,TRBD2,TRBJ2-2,TGTGCCAGCAGCTCGGGACTAGCGGCACCGGCGCAGCTGTCTTTT,CASSSGLAAPAQLSF
many,TRBV6-2/TRBV6-3,-,TRBJ1-1,TGTGCCAGCAGAAAGTCGGGACAGAACACTGAAGCTTTCTTT,CASRKSGQNTEAFF
few,TRBV29-1,TRBD1,TRBJ2-5,TGCAGCGTTGCCGACAGGGATGATGGGACCCAGTACTTC,CSVADRDDGTQYF
many,TRBV12-3/TRBV12-4,-,TRBJ2-1,TGTGCCAGCAATTCTTGGGGGGAAAGAGGGGAGCAGTTCTTC,CASNSWGERGEQFF
many,TRBV6-1,TRBD1,TRBJ2-2,TGTGCCAGCAGTGAAGAAATGGGACAGGGTAGCACCGGGGAGCTGTTTTTT,CASSEEMGQGSTGELFF
many,TRBV7-8,-,TRBJ2-2,TGTGCCAGCAGCCCCCGAGAGGGGTTGGAAGCCGGGGAGCTGTTTTTT,CASSPREGLEAGELFF
many,TRBV5-1,-,TRBJ1-1,TGTGCCAGCAGTCTGAACACTGAAGCTTTCTTT,CASSLNTEAFF
-,TRBV7-6,-,TRBJ2-2,TGTGCCAGCAGCGCGGCGGAGCACACCGGGGGGCTGTTTTTT,CASSAAEHTGGLFF
many,TRBV18,-,TRBJ2-5,TGTGCCAGCTCACCACCGGGAGGAGCACCTTTTGGGACCCAGTACTTC,CASSPPGGAPFGTQYF
few,TRBV20-1,-,TRBJ1-3,TGCAGTGCTAGCTTTGGTGGGCCCCGGGAGAGAAACACCATATATTTT,CSASFGGPRERNTIYF
many,TRBV20-1,-,TRBJ1-1,TGCAGTGCGCCGGGGGCCTCGAACACTGAAGCTTTCTTT,CSAPGASNTEAFF
few,TRBV20-1,TRBD2,TRBJ2-7,TGCAGTGCAACAGCGGGACTAGCGGGATTGTACTACGAGCAGTACTTC,CSATAGLAGLYYEQYF
medium-sized,TRBV5-1,-,TRBJ2-1,TGCGCCAGCAGCTTGGAGGATACCCACCGTTGGGATGAGCAGTTCTTC,CASSLEDTHRWDEQFF
many,TRBV3-1,TRBD1,TRBJ1-1,TGTGCCAGCAGTTTAGGGACAGGGACCACTGAAGCTTTCTTT,CASSLGTGTTEAFF
many,TRBV6-5,-,TRBJ2-7,TGTGCCAGCCCACGGCCGATAATGAGGGAGAGCTCCTACGAGCAGTACTTC,CASPRPIMRESSYEQYF
few,TRBV7-9,-,TRBJ1-1,TGTGCCAGCAGAGCGAGGGTTATGAACACTGAAGCTTTCTTT,CASRARVMNTEAFF
many,TRBV5-1,-,TRBJ1-1,TGCGCCAGCAGCTTGGGCAGTCCGGGGGCTGAAGCTTTCTTT,CASSLGSPGAEAFF
-,TRBV29-1,-,TRBJ2-1,TGCAGCGTTCCTGACCCCCCAAGCGACAATGGGCGGTTCTTC,CSVPDPPSDNGRFF
many,TRBV2,TRBD2,TRBJ2-2,TGTGCCAGCAGTGAGATACTAGCGTCCACCGGGGAGCTGTTTTTT,CASSEILASTGELFF
many,TRBV18,TRBD1,TRBJ1-2,TGTGCCAGCTCACCGTTCAGACAGGGGGCGGAGGATGGCTACACCTTC,CASSPFRQGAEDGYTF
few,TRBV4-1,-,TRBJ2-3,TGCGCCAGCAGCCAAGATGCCGGGGGAGATACGCAGTATTTT,CASSQDAGGDTQYF
-,TRBV19,-,TRBJ1-2,TGTGCCAGTAAGGACGGTAACTATGGCTACACCTTC,CASKDGNYGYTF
medium-sized,TRBV7-2,-,TRBJ2-1,TGTGCCAGCAGCTTAGTGGGCAGTTCCTACAATGAGCAGTTCTTC,CASSLVGSSYNEQFF
many,TRBV19,-,TRBJ2-1,TGTGCCAGTAGTGCGGACCCCCGAGTGTGGCAGTTCTTC,CASSADPRVWQFF
many,TRBV5-8,-,TRBJ1-1,TGTGCCAGCAGCTTGGGAGGGAGGGACACTGAAGCTTTCTTT,CASSLGGRDTEAFF
many,TRBV6-6,TRBD1,TRBJ2-3,TGTGCCAGCAGTTACCCCCTAGGGCGGTTCGGTCGGGGACAGGGCACAGATACGCAGTATTTT,CASSYPLGRFGRGQGTDTQYF
many,TRBV6-2/TRBV6-3,-,TRBJ1-1,TGTGCCAGCAGTTTCAATGCCCAGAACACTGAAGCTTTCTTT,CASSFNAQNTEAFF
many,TRBV30,TRBD1,TRBJ1-1,TGTGCCTGGAGTGGACAGGGGGCCTCGAACACTGAAGCTTTCTTT,CAWSGQGASNTEAFF
few,TRBV24-1,-,TRBJ2-7,TGTGCCACCAGTGATTCTGGCGGGACCGAGCAGTACTTC,CATSDSGGTEQYF
many,TRBV7-2,-,TRBJ2-2,TGTGCCAGCAGCCCCGCAGTCGGGGAGCTGTTTTTT,CASSPAVGELFF
many,TRBV28,TRBD2,TRBJ2-5,TGTGCCAGCAACCGCCCGGGACTAGCGGGACCCAGCTTC,CASNRPGLAGPSF
many,TRBV24-1,TRBD2,TRBJ2-2,TGTGCCACCAGTGATTTGATGGCTAGCGGGAACACCGGGGAGCTGTTCTTT,CATSDLMASGNTGELFF
many,TRBV29-1,-,TRBJ2-5,TGCAGCGCCCCCCTGACAACGATGGAGACCCAGTACTTC,CSAPLTTMETQYF
many,TRBV20-1,-,TRBJ2-2,TGCAGTGCTAGTCCTGGGGGGCAGGCGACGAACACCGGGGAGCTGTTTTTT,CSASPGGQATNTGELFF
few,TRBV12-3/TRBV12-4,-,TRBJ2-1,TGTGCCAGCAGTCTTACAGGGTCCGGTGAGCAGTTCTTC,CASSLTGSGEQFF
many,TRBV28,-,TRBJ2-7,TGTGCCAGCAGTCCCCGTCATGAACGGGCCTACTACGAGCAGTACTTC,CASSPRHERAYYEQYF
many,TRBV6-2/TRBV6-3,-,TRBJ2-7,TGTGCCAGCAGTTACTCCAAGGGCTCCTACGAGCAGTACTTC,CASSYSKGSYEQYF
many,TRBV29-1,TRBD2,TRBJ2-1,TGCAGCGCCGGACTAGCGGGAGGTTATGAGCAGTTCTTC,CSAGLAGGYEQFF
many,TRBV2,TRBD2,TRBJ2-1,TGTGCCAGTACTGGACTAGCGGGCGACAATGAGCAGTTCTTC,CASTGLAGDNEQFF
-,TRBV6-2/TRBV6-3,-,TRBJ2-2,TGTGCCAGCAGTTACGAGCAGGGGGGCGCCGGGGAGCTGTTTTTT,CASSYEQGGAGELFF
many,TRBV2,-,TRBJ2-5,TGTGCCAGCGGGCGGGTTCAAGAGACCCAGTACTTC,CASGRVQETQYF
-,TRBV12-3/TRBV12-4,TRBD2,TRBJ2-1,TGTGCCAGCACTCCCCCGGGACTAGCGGGGGGCAGCTCCTACAATGAGCAGTTCTTC,CASTPPGLAGGSSYNEQFF
many,TRBV29-1,TRBD2,TRBJ2-3,TGCAGCGTTGAGAAGACTAGCGGGAGAAGAGATACGCAGTATTTT,CSVEKTSGRRDTQYF
-,TRBV7-3,-,TRBJ2-5,TGTGCCAGCAGCTCCAGGGTCCAGGAGACCCAGTACTTC,CASSSRVQETQYF
many,TRBV6-5,-,TRBJ2-1,TGTGCCAGCAGCTCCTACCCTGGTTACAATGAGCAGTTCTTC,CASSSYPGYNEQFF
many,TRBV7-9,TRBD1,TRBJ2-7,TGTGCCAGCAGCGCCGGGACAGGGAAGGACGAGCAGTACTTC,CASSAGTGKDEQYF
many,TRBV5-1,TRBD1,TRBJ2-7,TGCGCCAGCAGCGTGACAGGGGACGAGCAGTACTTC,CASSVTGDEQYF